The present T cell receptor beta chain was sequenced within a study of CXCR3 chemokines and chemotherapy response in bladder cancer. CDR1 is DFQATT and CDR2 is SNEGSKA in the germline V gene (reference sequence). This CDR3 spans 14 amino acids. A single record per CDR3 protein comes from TCRdb applying MiXCR to the PCR reads. This sample has about 13,000 distinct CDR3 sequences; under 15% occur once, and the top ten carry 25% to 30%. The biological material was taken from a patient whose treatment included neoadjuvant chemotherapy. This TCR was recovered from a human donor with bladder cancer that did not respond to neoadjuvant chemotherapy. The chain employs TRBV20-1 and TRBJ2-2, with 9 nucleotides matching TRBD1. The DNA for the CDR3 is TGCAGCGTACCGGGACAGGGTAACACCGGGGAGCTGTTTTTT. It specifies CSVPGQGNTGELFF.